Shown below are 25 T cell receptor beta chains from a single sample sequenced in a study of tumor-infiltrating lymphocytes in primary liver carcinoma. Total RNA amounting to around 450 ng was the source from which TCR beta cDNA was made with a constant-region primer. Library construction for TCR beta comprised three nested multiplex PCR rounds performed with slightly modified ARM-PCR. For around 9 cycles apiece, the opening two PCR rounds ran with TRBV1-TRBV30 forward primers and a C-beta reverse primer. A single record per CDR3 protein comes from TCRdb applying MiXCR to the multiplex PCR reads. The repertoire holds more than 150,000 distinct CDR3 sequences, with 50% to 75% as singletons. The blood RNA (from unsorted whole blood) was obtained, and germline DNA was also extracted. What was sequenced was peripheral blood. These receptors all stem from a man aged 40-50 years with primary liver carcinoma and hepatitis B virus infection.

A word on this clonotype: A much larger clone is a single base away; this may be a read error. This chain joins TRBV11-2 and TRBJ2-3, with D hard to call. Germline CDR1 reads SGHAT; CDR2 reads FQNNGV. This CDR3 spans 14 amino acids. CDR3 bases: TGTGCCAGCAGCTCAAGTGGTAGCACAGATACGCGGTATTTT. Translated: CASSSSGSTDTRYF.

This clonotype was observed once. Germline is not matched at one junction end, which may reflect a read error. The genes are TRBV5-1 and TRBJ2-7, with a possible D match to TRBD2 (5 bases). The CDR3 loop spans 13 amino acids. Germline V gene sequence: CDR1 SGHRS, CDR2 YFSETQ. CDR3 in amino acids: CASSFTGIDEHYF. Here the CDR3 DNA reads TGCGCCAGCAGCTTTACGGGAATCGACGAGCATTACTTC.

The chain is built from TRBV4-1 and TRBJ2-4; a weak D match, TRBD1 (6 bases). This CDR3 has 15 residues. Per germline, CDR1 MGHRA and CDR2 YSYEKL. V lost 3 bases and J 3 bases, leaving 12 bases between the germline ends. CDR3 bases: TGCGCCAGCAGCCACAGGGGAATAGACAAAAACATTCAGTACTTC. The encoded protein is CASSHRGIDKNIQYF.

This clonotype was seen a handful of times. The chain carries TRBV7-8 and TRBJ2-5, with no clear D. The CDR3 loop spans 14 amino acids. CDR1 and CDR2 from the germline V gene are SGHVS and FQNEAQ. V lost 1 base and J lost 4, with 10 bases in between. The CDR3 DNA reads TGTGCCAGCAGCTTAGATGGGGTGCGAGAGACCCAGTACTTC. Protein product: CASSLDGVRETQYF. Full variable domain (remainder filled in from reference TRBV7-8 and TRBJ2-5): GAGVSQSPRYKVAKRGQDVALRCDPISGHVSLFWYQQALGQGPEFLTYFQNEAQLDKSGLPSDRFFAERPEGSVSTLKIQRTQQEDSAVYLCASSLDGVRETQYFGPGTRLLVL.

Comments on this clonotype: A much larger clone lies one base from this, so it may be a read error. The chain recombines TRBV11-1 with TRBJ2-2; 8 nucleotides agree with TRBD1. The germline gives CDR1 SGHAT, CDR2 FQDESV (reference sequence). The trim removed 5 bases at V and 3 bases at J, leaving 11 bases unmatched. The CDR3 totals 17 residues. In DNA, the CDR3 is TGTGCCAGCAGCACGCGTCCGGAACAGGGGGACACCGGGGAGCTGTTTTTT. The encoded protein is CASSTRPEQGDTGELFF.

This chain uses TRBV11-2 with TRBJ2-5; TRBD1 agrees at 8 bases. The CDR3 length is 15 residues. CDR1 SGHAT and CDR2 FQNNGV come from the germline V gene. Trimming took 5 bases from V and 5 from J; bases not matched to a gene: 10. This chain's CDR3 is CASSRKPGGDETQYF. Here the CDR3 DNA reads TGTGCCAGCAGCCGAAAGCCAGGGGGCGATGAGACCCAGTACTTC.

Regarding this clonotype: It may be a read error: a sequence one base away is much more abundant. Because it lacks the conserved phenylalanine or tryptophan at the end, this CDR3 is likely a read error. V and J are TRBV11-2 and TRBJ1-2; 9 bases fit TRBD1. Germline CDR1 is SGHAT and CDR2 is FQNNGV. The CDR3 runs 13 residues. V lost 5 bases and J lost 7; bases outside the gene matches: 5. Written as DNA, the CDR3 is TGTGCCAGCAGCAACCGGGACAGGGCTGGCTACACCCTC. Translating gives CASSNRDRAGYTL.

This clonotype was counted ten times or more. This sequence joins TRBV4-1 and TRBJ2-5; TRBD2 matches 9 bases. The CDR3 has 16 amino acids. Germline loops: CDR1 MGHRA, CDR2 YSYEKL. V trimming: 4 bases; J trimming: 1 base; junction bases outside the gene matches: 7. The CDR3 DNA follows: TGCGCCAGCAGCCCCCGGTTAGCGGGAGCCCAAGAGACCCAGTACTTC. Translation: CASSPRLAGAQETQYF.

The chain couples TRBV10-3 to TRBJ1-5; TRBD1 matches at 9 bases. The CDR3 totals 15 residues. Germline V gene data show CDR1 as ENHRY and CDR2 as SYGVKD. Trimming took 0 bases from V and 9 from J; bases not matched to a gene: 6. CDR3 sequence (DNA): TGTGCCATCAGTGAGTCGGGACAGGGCCGGTCGCCCCAGCATTTT. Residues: CAISESGQGRSPQHF.

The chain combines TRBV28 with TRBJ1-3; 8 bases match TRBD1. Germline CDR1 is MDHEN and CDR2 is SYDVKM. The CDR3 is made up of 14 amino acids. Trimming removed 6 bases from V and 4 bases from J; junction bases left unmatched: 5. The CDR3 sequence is CASRQGAHGNTIYF. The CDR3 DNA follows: TGTGCCAGCAGGCAGGGGGCTCACGGAAACACCATATATTTT.

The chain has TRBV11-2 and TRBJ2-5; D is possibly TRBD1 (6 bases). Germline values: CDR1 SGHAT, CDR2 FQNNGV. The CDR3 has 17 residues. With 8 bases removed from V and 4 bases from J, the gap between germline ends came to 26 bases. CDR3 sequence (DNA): TGTGCCAGCGCCCTGGGGGCGGCAGGGCATATCGGAGAGACCCAGTACTTC. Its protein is CASALGAAGHIGETQYF.

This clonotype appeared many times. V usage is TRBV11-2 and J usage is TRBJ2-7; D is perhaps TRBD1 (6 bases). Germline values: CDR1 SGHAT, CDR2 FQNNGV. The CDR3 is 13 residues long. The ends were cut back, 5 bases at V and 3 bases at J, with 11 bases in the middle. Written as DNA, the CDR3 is TGTGCCAGCAGCCACGGGACAAACTACGAGCAGTACTTC. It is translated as CASSHGTNYEQYF.

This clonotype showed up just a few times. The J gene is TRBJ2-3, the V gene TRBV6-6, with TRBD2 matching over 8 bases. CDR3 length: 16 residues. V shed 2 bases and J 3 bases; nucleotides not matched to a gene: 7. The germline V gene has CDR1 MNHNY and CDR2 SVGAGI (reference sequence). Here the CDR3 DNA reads TGTGCCAGCAGTTACCTTCAGCGGGAGAAAACAGATACGCAGTATTTT. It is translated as CASSYLQREKTDTQYF.

This chain's CDR3 is CASSRGQNTGELFF. CDR3 nucleotide sequence: TGTGCCAGCAGCCGAGGACAGAACACCGGGGAGCTGTTTTTT. The V gene is TRBV7-9, the J gene TRBJ2-2; possibly TRBD1 for D (5 bases). The CDR3 length is 14 residues. Trimming removed 5 bases from V and 1 base from J, with 8 bases in between. Germline V CDR1 and CDR2: SEHNR, FQNEAQ (reference sequence).

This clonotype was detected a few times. CDR3 sequence: CAISGTGMGTDTQYF. The CDR3 DNA reads TGTGCCATCAGTGGTACAGGGATGGGCACAGATACGCAGTATTTT. The chain is built from TRBV10-3 and TRBJ2-3; a weak D match, TRBD1 (6 bases). The CDR3 contains 15 residues. Looked up from germline, CDR1 is ENHRY and CDR2 is SYGVKD. The V end lost 4 bases, the J end lost 1 base, and 12 bases lay between the germline ends.

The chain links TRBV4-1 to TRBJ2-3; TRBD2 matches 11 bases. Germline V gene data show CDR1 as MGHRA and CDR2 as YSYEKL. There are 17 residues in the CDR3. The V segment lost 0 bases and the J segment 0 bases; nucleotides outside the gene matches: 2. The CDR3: CASSQERLAGSTDTQYF. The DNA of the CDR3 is TGCGCCAGCAGCCAAGAAAGACTAGCGGGAAGCACAGATACGCAGTATTTT.

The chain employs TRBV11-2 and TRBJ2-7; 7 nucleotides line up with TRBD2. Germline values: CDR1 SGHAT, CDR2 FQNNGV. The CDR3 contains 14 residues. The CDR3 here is CASGAVPGLYEQYF. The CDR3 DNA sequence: TGTGCGAGCGGCGCGGTACCGGGACTATACGAGCAGTACTTC.

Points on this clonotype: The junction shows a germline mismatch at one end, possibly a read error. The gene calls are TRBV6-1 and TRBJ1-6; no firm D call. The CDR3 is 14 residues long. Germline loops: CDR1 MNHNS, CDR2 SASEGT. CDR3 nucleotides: TGTGTCAGCACTGAACGGAGTATGAATTCACCCCTCCACTTT. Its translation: CVSTERSMNSPLHF.

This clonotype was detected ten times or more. In nucleotides, the CDR3 is TGTGCCACGAGGGACAGCCGGGAGACCCAGTACTTC. It codes for CATRDSRETQYF. J is TRBJ2-5 and V is TRBV19; 7 positions match TRBD1. The V gene end was trimmed by 10 bases and the J gene end by 5 bases; junction bases not matched to a gene: 7. CDR3 size: 12 residues. CDR1 LNHDA and CDR2 SQIVND come from the germline V gene (reference sequence).

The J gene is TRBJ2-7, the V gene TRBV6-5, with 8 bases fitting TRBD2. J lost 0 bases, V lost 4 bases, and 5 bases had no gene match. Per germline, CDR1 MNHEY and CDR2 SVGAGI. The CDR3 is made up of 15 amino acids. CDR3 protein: CASSFWLAGSYEQYF. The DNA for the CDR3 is TGTGCCAGCAGTTTTTGGCTAGCGGGCTCCTACGAGCAGTACTTC.

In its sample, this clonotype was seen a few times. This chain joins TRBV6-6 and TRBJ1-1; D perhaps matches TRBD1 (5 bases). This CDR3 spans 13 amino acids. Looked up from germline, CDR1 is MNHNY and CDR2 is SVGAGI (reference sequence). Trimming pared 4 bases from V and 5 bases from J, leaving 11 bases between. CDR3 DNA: TGTGCCAGCAGTTCGCAGGGTCCTACTGAAGCTTTCTTT. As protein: CASSSQGPTEAFF.

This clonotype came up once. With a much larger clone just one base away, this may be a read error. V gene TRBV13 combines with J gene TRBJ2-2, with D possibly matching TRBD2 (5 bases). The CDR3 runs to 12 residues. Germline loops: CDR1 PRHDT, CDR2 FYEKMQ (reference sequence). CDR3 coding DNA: TGTGCCAGCAGGGGTAACACCGGGGAGCTGTCTTTT. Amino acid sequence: CASRGNTGELSF.

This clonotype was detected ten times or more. DNA for the CDR3: TGCAGCGTTGAGATGGGGGACCAAGAGACCCAGTACTTC. This gives the protein CSVEMGDQETQYF. The chain is built from TRBV29-1 and TRBJ2-5; D tentatively reads TRBD1 or TRBD2 (5 bases each). V lost 3 bases to trimming and J lost 0 bases, with 8 bases between them. The germline V gene encodes CDR1 SQVTM and CDR2 ANQGSEA. CDR3 size: 13 residues.

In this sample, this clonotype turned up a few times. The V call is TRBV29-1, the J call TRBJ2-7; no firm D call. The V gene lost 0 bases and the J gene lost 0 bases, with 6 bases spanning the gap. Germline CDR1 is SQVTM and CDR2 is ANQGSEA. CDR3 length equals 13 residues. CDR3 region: CSVEDGDSYEQYF. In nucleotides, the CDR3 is TGCAGCGTTGAAGATGGGGACTCCTACGAGCAGTACTTC.

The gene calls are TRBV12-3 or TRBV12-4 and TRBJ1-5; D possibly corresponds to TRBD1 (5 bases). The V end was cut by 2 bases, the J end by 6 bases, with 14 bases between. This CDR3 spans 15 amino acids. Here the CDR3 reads CASSLNGGGSQPQHF. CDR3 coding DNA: TGTGCCAGCAGTTTAAACGGGGGTGGCAGTCAGCCCCAGCATTTT.